These 28 T cell receptor beta chains were sequenced from one sample in a study of control samples from healthy donors and cancer patients. TCRdb keeps only in-frame clones here, not all; method: immunoSEQ multiplex PCR. The sample carries roughly 400,000 clones, 90% recorded once. What was sequenced was PBMCs. These TCRs come from a middle-aged man with head and neck cancer.

The chain employs TRBV4-3 and TRBJ2-3, with a weak D call TRBD1 (5 bases). V lost 0 bases and J lost 2, with 15 bases in between. Germline V gene data show CDR1 as LGHNA and CDR2 as YSLEER. This CDR3 is 17 amino acids long. The CDR3 sequence is CASSQDTQGTLTDTQYF. The CDR3 coding sequence is TGCGCCAGCAGCCAAGATACGCAGGGAACTCTCACAGATACGCAGTATTTT.

The chain carries TRBV19 and TRBJ2-1; weak D call: TRBD2 (7 bases). The CDR3 consists of 15 residues. The germline V and J ends were trimmed by 1 base and 6 bases, with 13 bases remaining between them. The V gene's germline CDR1 is LNHDA and CDR2 SQIVND (reference sequence). The CDR3 nucleotides read TGTGCCAGTAGTATAGCGGGGGGCCACTTCAATGAGCAGTTCTTC. Translating it yields CASSIAGGHFNEQFF.

This chain links TRBV7-3 with TRBJ2-6; D is undetermined. CDR1 is SGHTA, CDR2 FQGTGA, per germline. This CDR3 comprises 15 residues. V was cut by 4 bases and J by 0 bases, with 7 bases left in between. CDR3 DNA sequence: TGTGCCAGCAGCTCCGGTGCCTCTGGGGCCAACGTCCTGACTTTC. It specifies CASSSGASGANVLTF.

The CDR3, as DNA: TGTGCCAGCAGCCAAGGGAGAGCCGCCTATGGCTACACCTTC. Its translation is CASSQGRAAYGYTF. The gene calls are TRBV3-1 (or the pseudogene TRBV3-2) and TRBJ1-2; D is unresolved. V lost 1 base, J lost 4 bases, and 10 bases lay in between. The CDR3 contains 14 residues. Germline V gene data show CDR1 as LGHDT and CDR2 as YNNKEL (reference sequence).

This clone occurred once. The chain combines TRBV30 with TRBJ1-1; D call uncertain. Germline values: CDR1 GTSNPN, CDR2 SVGIG (reference sequence). The CDR3 contains 14 residues. V shed 1 base and J shed 11 bases, with 20 bases lying between them. CDR3 in amino acids: CAWSGAWGAMEAFF. DNA of the CDR3: TGTGCCTGGAGTGGAGCCTGGGGAGCGATGGAGGCTTTCTTT.

The chain is built from TRBV5-6 and TRBJ1-4, with TRBD1 identical over 8 bases. With 4 bases clipped from V and 8 bases from J, the junction kept 13 bases outside the gene matches. The CDR3 runs to 16 residues. Germline assignment: CDR1 SGHDT and CDR2 YYEEEE. CDR3 region: CASSPSPGTGGEKLFF. The CDR3 nucleotides are TGTGCCAGCAGCCCATCCCCCGGGACAGGCGGGGAAAAACTGTTTTTT.

V is TRBV2 and J is TRBJ2-3; D may match TRBD1 or TRBD2 (5 bases each). The CDR3 loop spans 14 amino acids. CDR1 and CDR2 (germline): SNHLY, FYNNEI. V was shortened by 7 bases and J by 0 bases, with 11 bases between the two germline ends. CDR3 region: CASKGTASTDTQYF. DNA of the CDR3: TGTGCCAGCAAAGGGACGGCCAGCACAGATACGCAGTATTTT.

The chain employs TRBV11-2 and TRBJ2-7, with 7 bases fitting TRBD1. Germline assignment: CDR1 SGHAT and CDR2 FQNNGV. V gave up 1 base and J gave up 10 bases; unmatched junction bases: 7. The CDR3 is 13 amino acids. The CDR3 is CASSLAGTDHQYF. CDR3 bases: TGTGCCAGCAGCTTAGCGGGGACAGACCATCAGTACTTC. Supplemented by reference TRBV11-2 and TRBJ2-7, the full variable domain reads EAGVAQSPRYKIIEKRQSVAFWCNPISGHATLYWYQQILGQGPKLLIQFQNNGVVDDSQLPKDRFSAERLKGVDSTLKIQPAKLEDSAVYLCASSLAGTDHQYFGPGTRLTVT.

The sample holds many counts of this clone. This sequence joins TRBV9 and TRBJ2-6; D might be TRBD2 (5 bases). CDR1 SGDLS and CDR2 YYNGEE come from the germline V gene. The CDR3 consists of 16 residues. V lost 4 bases, J lost 2 bases, and 13 bases lay in between. The CDR3 spells CASSLLVGAGANVLTF. CDR3 coding DNA: TGTGCCAGCAGCCTCCTCGTCGGGGCTGGGGCCAACGTCCTGACTTTC.

The chain employs TRBV29-1 and TRBJ2-3; 9 nucleotides agree with TRBD2. V shed 7 bases, J shed 6 bases, and the junction held 8 bases outside the gene matches. Germline V CDR1 and CDR2: SQVTM, ANQGSEA. The length of the CDR3 is 13 residues. The CDR3 sequence is CSASTSGGDTQYF. CDR3 nucleotide sequence: TGCAGCGCCTCGACTAGCGGAGGGGATACGCAGTATTTT.

This rearrangement joins TRBV6-6 to TRBJ2-7; TRBD1 or TRBD2 may be the D gene (5 bases each). Trimming cost V 7 bases and J 3 bases, with 10 bases left between them. Germline CDR1 MNHNY, CDR2 SVGAGI (reference sequence). CDR3 length equals 12 residues. The CDR3 DNA reads TGTGCCAGCATTGACAGCGGCTACGAGCAGTACTTC. Translating it yields CASIDSGYEQYF.

This chain joins TRBV5-4 and TRBJ2-7; a possible D gene is TRBD1 (6 bases). This CDR3 is built from 14 residues. V was trimmed by 4 bases and J by 7 bases, leaving 18 bases between them. Germline lookup yields CDR1 SGHNT and CDR2 YYREEE (reference sequence). CDR3 residues: CASSASGTIREQYF. CDR3 nucleotide sequence: TGTGCCAGCAGCGCCTCCGGGACAATCCGAGAGCAGTACTTC.

The V call is TRBV6-5, the J call TRBJ1-1, with D possibly being TRBD1 (5 bases). CDR1 is MNHEY and CDR2 is SVGAGI in the germline V gene. V was shortened by 7 bases and J by 4 bases, with 19 bases between the two germline ends. The CDR3 is 15 amino acids. The CDR3 sequence is CASTKDTLWPTEAFF. The CDR3 DNA reads TGTGCCAGCACCAAGGACACTTTATGGCCCACTGAAGCTTTCTTT.

The rearrangement joins TRBV5-1 to TRBJ1-1, with TRBD1 matching 7 bases. Trimming removed 5 bases from V and 2 bases from J; junction bases left unmatched: 6. This CDR3 has 14 residues. Germline loops: CDR1 SGHRS, CDR2 YFSETQ. The CDR3 spells CASRSGTANTEAFF. The CDR3 nucleotides read TGCGCCAGCAGGTCCGGGACAGCAAACACTGAAGCTTTCTTT. The full variable domain, completed using reference TRBV5-1 and TRBJ1-1, is KAGVTQTPRYLIKTRGQQVTLSCSPISGHRSVSWYQQTPGQGLQFLFEYFSETQRNKGNFPGRFSGRQFSNSRSEMNVSTLELGDSALYLCASRSGTANTEAFFGQGTRLTVV.

V and J are TRBV10-3 and TRBJ2-7; tentatively, D is TRBD2 (6 bases). This CDR3 is built from 17 residues. Germline V gene data show CDR1 as ENHRY and CDR2 as SYGVKD. The germline V and J ends were trimmed by 3 bases and 0 bases, with 18 bases remaining between them. This chain's CDR3 is CAISESSRDFSSYEQYF. The DNA for the CDR3 is TGTGCCATCAGTGAAAGTAGTAGGGACTTCAGCTCCTACGAGCAGTACTTC.

The chain recombines TRBV5-6 with TRBJ1-5; maybe TRBD1 (5 bases). V lost 3 bases and J lost 2, with 12 bases in between. Germline loops: CDR1 SGHDT, CDR2 YYEEEE. The CDR3 is made up of 15 amino acids. The DNA of the CDR3 is TGTGCCAGCAGCTGGGGGTCGGCGGGCAATCAGCCCCAGCATTTT. It translates to CASSWGSAGNQPQHF.

The chain employs TRBV4-1 and TRBJ1-1; D is perhaps TRBD1 (5 bases). V lost 8 bases, J lost 3 bases, and 19 bases lay in between. CDR1 MGHRA and CDR2 YSYEKL come from the germline V gene. This CDR3 contains 15 residues. The CDR3 loop is CASSLYVGGDTEAFF. CDR3 DNA sequence: TGCGCCAGCTCACTCTACGTCGGGGGTGACACTGAAGCTTTCTTT.

The V gene is TRBV10-1, the J gene TRBJ1-3; D gene uncertain. Trimming removed 2 bases at V and 0 bases at J, with 8 bases between. The germline V gene has CDR1 WNHNN and CDR2 SYGVQD (reference sequence). This CDR3 has 15 amino acids. The CDR3 here is CASSEAKSSGNTIYF. Here the CDR3 DNA reads TGCGCCAGCAGTGAGGCCAAGAGCTCTGGAAACACCATATATTTT.

The chain is built from TRBV30 and TRBJ1-1; D is unresolved. Trimming pared 4 bases from V and 4 bases from J, leaving 10 bases between. This CDR3 region has 12 residues. Germline V CDR1 and CDR2: GTSNPN, SVGIG (reference sequence). This CDR3 reads CAWMRVATEAFF. The CDR3 bases are TGTGCCTGGATGCGAGTTGCCACTGAAGCTTTCTTT.

V and J are TRBV6-5 and TRBJ2-3, with TRBD2 identical over 10 bases. The germline V gene encodes CDR1 MNHEY and CDR2 SVGAGI. The CDR3 has 13 residues. V lost 7 bases to trimming and J lost 5 bases; unmatched junction nucleotides: 3. CDR3 amino acids: CASTSGSGDTQYF. The CDR3 DNA sequence: TGTGCCAGCACTAGCGGGAGTGGAGATACGCAGTATTTT.

The chain uses TRBV6-2 or TRBV6-3 and TRBJ2-3, with 11 bases identical to TRBD2. CDR3 length: 15 amino acids. Trimming at V came to 4 bases and at J to 6 bases, leaving 6 bases not matched to a gene. In germline, CDR1 is MNHEY, CDR2 SVGEGT. Here the CDR3 reads CASSWASGGSDTQYF. CDR3 coding DNA: TGTGCCAGCAGTTGGGCTAGCGGGGGGAGCGATACGCAGTATTTT.

V usage is TRBV10-1 and J usage is TRBJ1-5; D call uncertain. The CDR3 runs to 14 residues. Germline values: CDR1 WNHNN, CDR2 SYGVQD (reference sequence). V lost 7 bases and J 5 bases, leaving 15 bases between the germline ends. The CDR3 region is CASKIKGLDQPQHF. The CDR3 DNA reads as TGCGCCAGCAAAATAAAAGGGCTGGATCAGCCCCAGCATTTT.

The V gene is TRBV19, the J gene TRBJ1-5; maybe TRBD1 (5 bases). The CDR3 is 16 amino acids. Trimming removed 4 bases at V and 7 bases at J, with 20 bases between. Germline lookup yields CDR1 LNHDA and CDR2 SQIVND (reference sequence). This CDR3 is CASSTFWTGKGQPQHF. The CDR3 DNA reads as TGTGCCAGTAGTACCTTTTGGACGGGTAAGGGGCAGCCCCAGCATTTT.

This clone has only one observation. The V gene is TRBV30, the J gene TRBJ1-2; D perhaps matches TRBD1 (5 bases). Looked up from germline, CDR1 is GTSNPN and CDR2 is SVGIG (reference sequence). The length of the CDR3 is 14 residues. Trimming took off 2 bases at V and 0 bases at J, with 10 bases between the two ends. CDR3 protein: CAWSRDRTNYGYTF. The CDR3, as DNA: TGTGCCTGGAGTCGGGACCGAACTAACTATGGCTACACCTTC.

The J gene is TRBJ1-1, the V gene TRBV28, with 8 nucleotides matching TRBD1. The CDR3 has 15 amino acids. V gave up 5 bases and J gave up 4 bases; unmatched junction bases: 9. Looked up from germline, CDR1 is MDHEN and CDR2 is SYDVKM. This CDR3 is CASSTTPGGRTEAFF. The CDR3 nucleotides are TGTGCCAGCAGTACTACCCCAGGGGGCCGCACTGAAGCTTTCTTT.

The rearrangement uses TRBV9 and TRBJ2-7; perhaps TRBD1 as D (6 bases). CDR3 size: 15 residues. Germline values: CDR1 SGDLS, CDR2 YYNGEE. Trimming left V 4 bases short and J 0 bases short, with 14 bases between. CDR3 protein: CASSRRTANSYEQYF. As DNA, the CDR3 is TGTGCCAGCAGCCGTCGGACAGCCAACTCCTACGAGCAGTACTTC.

The rearrangement joins TRBV30 to TRBJ1-5, with D possibly TRBD1 on 6 matching bases. There are 15 residues in the CDR3. Trimming took 5 bases from V and 5 from J, leaving 19 bases between them. From germline, CDR1 is GTSNPN and CDR2 SVGIG (reference sequence). The CDR3 protein is CAWAIQGQTYQPQHF. The CDR3 bases are TGTGCCTGGGCGATACAGGGTCAGACCTATCAGCCCCAGCATTTT.

The gene calls are TRBV3-1 (or the pseudogene TRBV3-2) and TRBJ2-7; D is unclear. The CDR3 length is 14 residues. Germline CDR1 is LGHDT and CDR2 is YNNKEL (reference sequence). The V and J ends lost 3 bases and 1 base respectively, with 10 bases between them. DNA for the CDR3: TGTGCCAGCAGCCATCGAGGCGGATCCTACGAGCAGTACTTC. It yields the protein CASSHRGGSYEQYF.